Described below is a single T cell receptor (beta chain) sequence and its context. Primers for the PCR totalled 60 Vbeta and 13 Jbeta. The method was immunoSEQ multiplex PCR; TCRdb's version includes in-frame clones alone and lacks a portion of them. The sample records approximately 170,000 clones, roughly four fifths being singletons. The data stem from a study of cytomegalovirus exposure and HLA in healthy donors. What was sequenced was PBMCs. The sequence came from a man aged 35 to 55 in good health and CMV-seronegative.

The CDR3 region has the DNA TGTGCCAGCGGAGGACAGGGGAACTATGGCTACACCTTC. Its translation is CASGGQGNYGYTF. The chain recombines TRBV28 with TRBJ1-2; 9 bases map to TRBD1. Germline V gene sequence: CDR1 MDHEN, CDR2 SYDVKM. V lost 8 bases to trimming and J lost 2 bases; unmatched junction nucleotides: 3. CDR3 length: 13 amino acids.